The present T cell receptor beta chain was sequenced within a study of beta chain features in type 1 diabetes. Germline V CDR1 and CDR2: SGHAT, FQNNGV. CDR3 length: 13 residues. V lost 2 bases to trimming and J lost 7 bases, with 8 bases between them. One heparinised blood draw, averaging approximately 0.11 L, came from each donor. CD4+ naive, central memory, regulatory and stem cell-like memory subsets were isolated by sorting on CD45RO/CCR7/CD25/CD127/CD95/CD27. Each sorted fraction was over 95% pure. Details on this clone: Its antigen is unknown.

Whole-study findings and limits: A pattern of fewer insertions and more deletions at VDJ junctions was seen in type 1 diabetes patients. TCRB CDR3s from Type 1 diabetes patients were moderately but significantly shorter in all four CD4+ subsets.

What was sequenced were expressed TCRB transcripts, since all of the isolated RNA had been reverse transcribed. The data were produced by immunoSEQ multiplex PCR, yet TCRdb's version contains in-frame clones alone and is incomplete. This table has 20,000 to 30,000 clones, 69% appearing once. J is TRBJ2-2 and V is TRBV11-2, with a tentative D call TRBD2 (5 bases). The sequencing sample was made of Tregs from blood. The receptor was isolated from a man between 18 and 29 years old with type 1 diabetes. The CDR3 DNA sequence: TGTGCCAGCAGCTTAACGGCGGGCGGGGAGCTGTTTTTT. Protein: CASSLTAGGELFF.